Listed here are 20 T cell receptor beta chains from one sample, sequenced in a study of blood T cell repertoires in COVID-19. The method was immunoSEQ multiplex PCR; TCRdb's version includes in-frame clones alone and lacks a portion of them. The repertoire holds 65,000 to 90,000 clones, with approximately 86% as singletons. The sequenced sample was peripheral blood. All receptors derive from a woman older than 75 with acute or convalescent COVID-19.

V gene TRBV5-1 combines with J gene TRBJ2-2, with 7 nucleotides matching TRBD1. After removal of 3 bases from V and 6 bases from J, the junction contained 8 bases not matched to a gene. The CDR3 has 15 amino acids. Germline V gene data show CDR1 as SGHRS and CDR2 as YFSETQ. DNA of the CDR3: TGCGCCAGCAGCTGGGGAACAGGGGCATCCGGGGAGCTGTTTTTT. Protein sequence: CASSWGTGASGELFF. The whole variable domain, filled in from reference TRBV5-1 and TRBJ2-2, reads KAGVTQTPRYLIKTRGQQVTLSCSPISGHRSVSWYQQTPGQGLQFLFEYFSETQRNKGNFPGRFSGRQFSNSRSEMNVSTLELGDSALYLCASSWGTGASGELFFGEGSRLTVL.

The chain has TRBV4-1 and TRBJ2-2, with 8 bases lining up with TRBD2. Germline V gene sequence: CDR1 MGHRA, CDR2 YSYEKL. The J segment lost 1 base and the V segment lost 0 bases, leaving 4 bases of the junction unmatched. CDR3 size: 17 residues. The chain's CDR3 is CASSQDLTSGNTGELFF. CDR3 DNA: TGCGCCAGCAGCCAAGATCTCACTAGCGGGAACACCGGGGAGCTGTTTTTT.

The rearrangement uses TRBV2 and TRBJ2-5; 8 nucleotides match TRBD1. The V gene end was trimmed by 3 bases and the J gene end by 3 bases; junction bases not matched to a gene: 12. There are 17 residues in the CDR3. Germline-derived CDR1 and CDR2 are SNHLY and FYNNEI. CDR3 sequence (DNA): TGTGCCAGCAGTGAGTCTTTGAGTTCGGACAGGGAAGAGACCCAGTACTTC. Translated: CASSESLSSDREETQYF.

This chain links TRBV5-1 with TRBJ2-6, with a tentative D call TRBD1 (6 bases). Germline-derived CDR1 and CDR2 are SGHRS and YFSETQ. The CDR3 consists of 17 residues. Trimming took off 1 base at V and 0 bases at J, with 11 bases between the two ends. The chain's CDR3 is CASSLKQGNSGANVLTF. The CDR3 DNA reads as TGCGCCAGCAGCTTGAAACAGGGTAACTCTGGGGCCAACGTCCTGACTTTC.

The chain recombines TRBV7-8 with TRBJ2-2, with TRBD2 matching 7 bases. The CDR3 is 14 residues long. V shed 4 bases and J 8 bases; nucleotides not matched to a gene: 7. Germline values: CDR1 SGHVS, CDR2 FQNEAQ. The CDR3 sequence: CASSSKGTTGELFF. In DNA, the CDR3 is TGTGCCAGCAGCTCAAAAGGGACTACGGGGGAGCTGTTTTTT.

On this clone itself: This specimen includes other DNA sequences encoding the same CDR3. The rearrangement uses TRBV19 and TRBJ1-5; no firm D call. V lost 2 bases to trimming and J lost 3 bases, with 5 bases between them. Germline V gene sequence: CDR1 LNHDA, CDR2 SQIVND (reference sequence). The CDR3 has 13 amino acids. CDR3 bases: TGTGCCAGTAGTATACAGGACAATCAGCCCCAGCATTTT. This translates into CASSIQDNQPQHF.

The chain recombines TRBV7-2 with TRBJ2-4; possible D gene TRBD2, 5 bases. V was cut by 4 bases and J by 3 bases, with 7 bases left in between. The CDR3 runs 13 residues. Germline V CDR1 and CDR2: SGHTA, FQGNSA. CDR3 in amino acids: CASSSGDKNIQYF. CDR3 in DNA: TGTGCCAGCAGCTCCGGGGACAAAAACATTCAGTACTTC.

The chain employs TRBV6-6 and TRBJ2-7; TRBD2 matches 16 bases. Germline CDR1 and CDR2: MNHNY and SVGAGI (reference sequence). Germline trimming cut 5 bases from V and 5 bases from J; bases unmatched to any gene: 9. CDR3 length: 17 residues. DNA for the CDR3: TGTGCCAGCAGTCCGCACGGGACTAGCGGGAGGGTAAACGAGCAGTACTTC. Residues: CASSPHGTSGRVNEQYF.

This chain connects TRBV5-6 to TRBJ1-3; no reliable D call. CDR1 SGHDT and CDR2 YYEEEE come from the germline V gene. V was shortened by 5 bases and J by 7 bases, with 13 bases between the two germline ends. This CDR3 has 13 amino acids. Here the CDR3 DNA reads TGTGCCAGCAGAACCCAACTTCGGAACACCATATATTTT. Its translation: CASRTQLRNTIYF.

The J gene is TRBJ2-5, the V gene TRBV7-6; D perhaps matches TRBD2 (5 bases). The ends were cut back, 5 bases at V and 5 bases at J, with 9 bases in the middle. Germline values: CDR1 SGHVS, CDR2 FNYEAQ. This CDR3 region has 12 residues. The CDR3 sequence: CASSRGGETQYF. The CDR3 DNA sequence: TGTGCCAGCAGCCGCGGAGGTGAGACCCAGTACTTC.

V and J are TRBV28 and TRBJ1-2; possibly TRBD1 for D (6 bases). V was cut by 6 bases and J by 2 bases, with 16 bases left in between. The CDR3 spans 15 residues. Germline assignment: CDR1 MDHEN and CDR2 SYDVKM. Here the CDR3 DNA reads TGTGCCAGCAGCCAAACCTCAGGGGCGAACTATGGCTACACCTTC. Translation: CASSQTSGANYGYTF.

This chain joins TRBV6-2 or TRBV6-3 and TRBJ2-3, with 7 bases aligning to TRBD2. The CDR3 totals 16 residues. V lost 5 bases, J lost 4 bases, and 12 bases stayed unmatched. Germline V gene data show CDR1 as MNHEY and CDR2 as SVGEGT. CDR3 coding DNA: TGTGCCAGCAGTCATCGGGTCGCGGGAGCCCCAGATACGCAGTATTTT. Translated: CASSHRVAGAPDTQYF.

CDR3 coding DNA: TGCGCCAGCAGCGGTGTGGCAAGCTCCTACAATGAGCAGTTCTTC. This gives the protein CASSGVASSYNEQFF. The chain combines TRBV5-1 with TRBJ2-1; D unresolved. Trimming cost V 4 bases and J 0 bases, with 11 bases left between them. Germline V CDR1 and CDR2: SGHRS, YFSETQ. The CDR3 has 15 amino acids.

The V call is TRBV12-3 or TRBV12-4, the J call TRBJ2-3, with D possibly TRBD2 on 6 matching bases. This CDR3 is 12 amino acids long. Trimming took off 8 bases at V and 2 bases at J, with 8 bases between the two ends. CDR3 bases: TGTGCCAGCGGGGGGTTCACAGATACGCAGTATTTT. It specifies CASGGFTDTQYF.

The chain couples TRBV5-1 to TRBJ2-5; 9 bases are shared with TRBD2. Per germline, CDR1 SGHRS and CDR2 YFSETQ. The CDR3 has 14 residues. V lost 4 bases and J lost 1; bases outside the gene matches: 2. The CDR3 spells CASSPAGGQETQYF. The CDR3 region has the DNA TGCGCCAGCAGCCCAGCGGGAGGCCAAGAGACCCAGTACTTC.

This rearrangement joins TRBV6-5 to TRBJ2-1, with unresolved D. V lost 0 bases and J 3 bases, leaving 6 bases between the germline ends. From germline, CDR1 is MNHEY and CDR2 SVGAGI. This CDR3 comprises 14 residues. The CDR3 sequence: CASSYSTVYNEQFF. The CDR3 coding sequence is TGTGCCAGCAGTTACTCCACTGTCTACAATGAGCAGTTCTTC.

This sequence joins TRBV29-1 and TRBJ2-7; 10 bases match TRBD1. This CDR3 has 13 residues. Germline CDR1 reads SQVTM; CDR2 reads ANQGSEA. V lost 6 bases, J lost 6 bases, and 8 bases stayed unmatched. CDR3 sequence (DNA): TGCAGCGTAGACCGACAGGGGGCGCGCGAGCAGTACTTC. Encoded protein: CSVDRQGAREQYF.

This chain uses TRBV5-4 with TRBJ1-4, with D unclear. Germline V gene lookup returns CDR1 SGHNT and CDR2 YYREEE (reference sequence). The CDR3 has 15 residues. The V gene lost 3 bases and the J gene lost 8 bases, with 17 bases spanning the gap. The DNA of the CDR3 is TGTGCCAGCAGCTCGATGGACGGCGGAGGGGAAAAACTGTTTTTT. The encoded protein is CASSSMDGGGEKLFF. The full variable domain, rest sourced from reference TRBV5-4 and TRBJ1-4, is ETGVTQSPTHLIKTRGQQVTLRCSSQSGHNTVSWYQQALGQGPQFIFQYYREEENGRGNFPPRFSGLQFPNYSSELNVNALELDDSALYLCASSSMDGGGEKLFFGSGTQLSVL.

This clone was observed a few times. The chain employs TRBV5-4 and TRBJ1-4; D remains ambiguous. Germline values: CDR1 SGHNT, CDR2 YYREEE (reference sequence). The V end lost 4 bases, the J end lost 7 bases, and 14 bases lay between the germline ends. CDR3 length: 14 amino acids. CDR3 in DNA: TGTGCCAGCAGCCCCGGGATTGCCCCTGAAAAACTGTTTTTT. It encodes CASSPGIAPEKLFF. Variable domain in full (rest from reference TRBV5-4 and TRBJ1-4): ETGVTQSPTHLIKTRGQQVTLRCSSQSGHNTVSWYQQALGQGPQFIFQYYREEENGRGNFPPRFSGLQFPNYSSELNVNALELDDSALYLCASSPGIAPEKLFFGSGTQLSVL.

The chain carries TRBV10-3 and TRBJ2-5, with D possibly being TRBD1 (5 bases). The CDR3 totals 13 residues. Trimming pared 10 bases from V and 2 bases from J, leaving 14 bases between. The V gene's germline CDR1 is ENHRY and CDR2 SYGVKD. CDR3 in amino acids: CASGHSLQETQYF. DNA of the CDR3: TGTGCCAGCGGACACAGCTTACAAGAGACCCAGTACTTC.